Below are 29 T cell receptor beta chains sequenced from a single sample in a study of blood T cell repertoires in COVID-19. Some clones are missing from TCRdb's copy, which holds only in-frame ones; the method was immunoSEQ multiplex PCR. The sample has under 150,000 clones; 84% are singletons. The sample was PBMCs or T cells enriched from blood (not recorded which). All receptors derive from a man aged 50-60 years in a cohort exposed to, infected with or recovered from COVID-19 (not recorded which).

This chain links TRBV3-1 (or the pseudogene TRBV3-2) with TRBJ1-2, with 11 bases identical to TRBD1. The CDR3 length is 16 residues. Germline assignment: CDR1 LGHDT and CDR2 YNNKEL (reference sequence). With 4 bases clipped from V and 4 bases from J, the junction kept 8 bases outside the gene matches. CDR3 coding DNA: TGTGCCAGCAGCCGGGGGGACAGGGGGATTTCCTATGGCTACACCTTC. Translation: CASSRGDRGISYGYTF.

V gene TRBV19 combines with J gene TRBJ2-7; 8 nucleotides line up with TRBD2. With V trimmed by 9 bases and J by 2 bases, 3 bases remained unmatched. Germline V gives CDR1 LNHDA, CDR2 SQIVND (reference sequence). This CDR3 region has 12 residues. Here the CDR3 reads CASGGGPYEQYF. The DNA for the CDR3 is TGTGCCAGCGGGGGGGGCCCCTACGAGCAGTACTTC.

This clone showed up just once. This sequence joins TRBV19 and TRBJ1-2; TRBD1 matches 7 bases. CDR3 size: 12 residues. CDR1 is LNHDA and CDR2 is SQIVND in the germline V gene (reference sequence). The V gene end was trimmed by 5 bases and the J gene end by 8 bases; junction bases not matched to a gene: 5. This CDR3 reads CASSATGVGYTF. The CDR3, as DNA: TGTGCCAGTAGTGCAACAGGGGTCGGCTACACCTTC.

Concerning this clone itself: Because it lacks the conserved phenylalanine or tryptophan at the end, this CDR3 is likely a read error. The DNA is omitted, as the CDR3 cannot be located on it reliably, and the CDR3 follows TCRdb's listing. The gene calls are TRBV23-1 and TRBJ2-2; the listed D gene, TRBD2, was not tested against the DNA. TRBV23-1 is labeled an ORF, and its function is uncertain. Inclusive of both ends, the CDR3 amounts to 13 amino acids. This chain's CDR3 is CASSQSKELLVCT.

This sequence joins TRBV27 and TRBJ2-7; 10 nucleotides align to TRBD1. J was trimmed by 5 bases and V by 0 bases; bases with no gene match: 4. There are 15 residues in the CDR3. Germline CDR1 is MNHEY and CDR2 is SMNVEV (reference sequence). CDR3 DNA: TGTGCCAGCAGTTTATCCCGACAGGGGGCCCACGAGCAGTACTTC. It specifies CASSLSRQGAHEQYF.

The gene calls are TRBV3-1 (or the pseudogene TRBV3-2) and TRBJ1-1; D perhaps matches TRBD1 (5 bases). The CDR3 totals 13 residues. Per the germline V gene, CDR1 is LGHDT and CDR2 is YNNKEL (reference sequence). V lost 7 bases and J 4 bases, leaving 13 bases between the germline ends. In DNA, the CDR3 is TGTGCCAGCAACTCCGGGGGGGGCACTGAAGCTTTCTTT. Protein: CASNSGGGTEAFF.

This chain uses TRBV7-2 with TRBJ2-1, with D uncertain. Germline V gene data show CDR1 as SGHTA and CDR2 as FQGNSA. CDR3 length: 16 residues. Trimming shortened V by 0 bases and J by 3 bases, and 12 bases separated the two germline ends. The CDR3 protein is CASSLALLVSYNEQFF. In DNA, the CDR3 is TGTGCCAGCAGCTTAGCCCTCTTAGTTAGCTACAATGAGCAGTTCTTC.

This chain joins TRBV7-8 and TRBJ2-5; D gene uncertain. Trimming left V 5 bases short and J 0 bases short, with 10 bases between. CDR1 SGHVS and CDR2 FQNEAQ come from the germline V gene. There are 14 residues in the CDR3. The CDR3 sequence: CASSLVGYQETQYF. CDR3 nucleotides: TGTGCCAGCAGCCTCGTCGGGTACCAAGAGACCCAGTACTTC.

The V call is TRBV2, the J call TRBJ1-2; 7 positions agree with TRBD1. The V gene end was trimmed by 2 bases and the J gene end by 4 bases; junction bases not matched to a gene: 4. The CDR3 extends over 14 amino acids. Germline V gene lookup returns CDR1 SNHLY and CDR2 FYNNEI. The CDR3 region is CASSETGVGYGYTF. The CDR3 DNA sequence: TGTGCCAGCAGTGAAACAGGGGTGGGCTATGGCTACACCTTC.

The chain has TRBV7-9 and TRBJ1-2; 10 bases fit TRBD1. CDR3 size: 13 residues. From germline, CDR1 is SEHNR and CDR2 FQNEAQ (reference sequence). After removal of 7 bases from V and 8 bases from J, the junction contained 7 bases not matched to a gene. CDR3 sequence: CASTGTGEVGYTF. DNA of the CDR3: TGTGCCAGCACCGGGACAGGGGAAGTCGGCTACACCTTC.

This chain joins TRBV23-1 and TRBJ2-1, with a weak D call TRBD1 (6 bases). TRBV23-1 has ORF status, its function being uncertain. Trimming removed 4 bases from V and 0 bases from J, with 13 bases in between. The CDR3 consists of 16 residues. DNA of the CDR3: TGCGCCAGCAGTCCCAGGGGCACGCGCTCCTACAATGAGCAGTTCTTC. Translated, it gives CASSPRGTRSYNEQFF.

The J gene is TRBJ2-1, the V gene TRBV6-2 or TRBV6-3; TRBD2 matches at 13 bases. With V trimmed by 4 bases and J by 7 bases, 13 bases remained unmatched. Germline CDR1 reads MNHEY; CDR2 reads SVGEGT. The CDR3 totals 18 residues. In DNA, the CDR3 is TGTGCCAGCAGTTCCCTCCGGACTAGCGGGAGTTATGGGAATGAGCAGTTCTTC. This encodes CASSSLRTSGSYGNEQFF.

The chain is built from TRBV3-1 (or the pseudogene TRBV3-2) and TRBJ2-5; D perhaps matches TRBD2 (6 bases). With 1 base removed from V and 5 bases from J, the gap between germline ends came to 11 bases. Germline-derived CDR1 and CDR2 are LGHDT and YNNKEL (reference sequence). This CDR3 is built from 14 residues. The chain's CDR3 is CASSQVGGAETQYF. In DNA form, the CDR3 reads TGTGCCAGCAGCCAAGTTGGCGGGGCGGAGACCCAGTACTTC.

The rearrangement uses TRBV7-3 and TRBJ2-2, with 7 bases matching TRBD2. Germline V gene sequence: CDR1 SGHTA, CDR2 FQGTGA. Losses at the gene ends were 5 bases for V and 6 bases for J; bases not matched to a gene: 9. This CDR3 is 15 amino acids long. CDR3 residues: CASSKAGYFSGELFF. The CDR3 DNA is TGTGCCAGCAGCAAAGCGGGATACTTCTCCGGGGAGCTGTTTTTT.

This clone was recorded only once. CDR3: CASSLGAGPGELFF. CDR3 nucleotides: TGTGCCAGCAGTCTGGGCGCGGGCCCCGGGGAGCTGTTTTTT. This chain joins TRBV2 and TRBJ2-2; D perhaps matches TRBD2 (5 bases). V gave up 5 bases and J gave up 6 bases, with 13 bases separating them. The V gene's germline CDR1 is SNHLY and CDR2 FYNNEI. CDR3 length equals 14 residues.

The table lists this clone with a count of one. The rearrangement links TRBV12-3 or TRBV12-4 to TRBJ2-7; D might be TRBD1 (6 bases). V lost 3 bases and J lost 2, with 8 bases in between. CDR3 size: 13 residues. The DNA for the CDR3 is TGTGCCAGCAGTTTCGGACAGACCTACGAGCAGTACTTC. This gives the protein CASSFGQTYEQYF.

The chain recombines TRBV30 with TRBJ1-6, with unresolved D. CDR1 GTSNPN and CDR2 SVGIG come from the germline V gene (reference sequence). V dropped 4 bases and J dropped 2 bases, with 9 bases sitting between them. The CDR3 runs 14 residues. CDR3 sequence (DNA): TGTGCCTGGAAAGGAGGGACCTATAATTCACCCCTCCACTTT. Translated: CAWKGGTYNSPLHF.

In its sample, this clone was seen once. The CDR3 protein is CASSEGTSTLDEQFF. CDR3 sequence (DNA): TGTGCCAGCAGTGAAGGGACTAGCACGTTGGATGAGCAGTTCTTC. The chain recombines TRBV2 with TRBJ2-1; 8 nucleotides agree with TRBD2. The V segment lost 1 base and the J segment 8 bases; nucleotides outside the gene matches: 7. This CDR3 comprises 15 residues. CDR1 is SNHLY, CDR2 FYNNEI, per germline.

This clone was recorded once. The chain couples TRBV2 to TRBJ2-3; possibly TRBD1 for D (5 bases). Trimming pared 8 bases from V and 1 base from J, leaving 16 bases between. The CDR3 has 15 amino acids. CDR1 is SNHLY and CDR2 is FYNNEI in the germline V gene. The CDR3 DNA sequence: TGTGCCAGCTTAAAAACGGCCAGGGGCACAGATACGCAGTATTTT. The encoded protein is CASLKTARGTDTQYF.

The V and J genes are TRBV12-3 or TRBV12-4 and TRBJ2-1; D gene unclear. V dropped 4 bases and J dropped 9 bases, with 7 bases sitting between them. The CDR3 covers 11 residues. CDR3 coding DNA: TGTGCCAGCAGTTCAGGCCCTGAGCAGTTCTTC. Its protein product is CASSSGPEQFF.

This clone was detected a few times. The V call is TRBV12-3 or TRBV12-4, the J call TRBJ2-7; the D is unclear. The CDR3 is 12 amino acids. Trimming took 3 bases from V and 2 from J, leaving 5 bases between them. The CDR3 reads CASSLATYEQYF. DNA for the CDR3: TGTGCCAGCAGTTTGGCAACCTACGAGCAGTACTTC.

The chain employs TRBV24-1 and TRBJ2-5; TRBD1 matches at 8 bases. Germline CDR1 and CDR2: KGHDR and SFDVKD. There are 16 residues in the CDR3. With 0 bases clipped from V and 4 bases from J, the junction kept 6 bases outside the gene matches. Here the CDR3 DNA reads TGTGCCACCAGTGATTTGGGACAGGGAGCTAGAGAGACCCAGTACTTC. Protein sequence: CATSDLGQGARETQYF.

This sequence joins TRBV30 and TRBJ2-5, with D possibly TRBD1 on 5 matching bases. The ends were cut back, 0 bases at V and 3 bases at J, with 14 bases in the middle. In germline, CDR1 is GTSNPN, CDR2 SVGIG (reference sequence). The CDR3 consists of 15 residues. In nucleotides, the CDR3 is TGTGCCTGGAGTGTAGGGGCAGCGCCTGAAGAGACCCAGTACTTC. Translation: CAWSVGAAPEETQYF.

This chain links TRBV7-9 with TRBJ2-7; D might be TRBD2 (5 bases). V lost 6 bases and J lost 0, with 12 bases in between. CDR3 length: 14 amino acids. Germline CDR1 reads SEHNR; CDR2 reads FQNEAQ (reference sequence). The CDR3 sequence: CASSRFEGSYEQYF. The CDR3 bases are TGTGCCAGCAGTAGATTCGAGGGCTCCTACGAGCAGTACTTC.

The V and J genes are TRBV27 and TRBJ1-1; TRBD1 agrees at 7 bases. The V and J ends lost 3 bases and 3 bases, in that order; junction bases with no gene match: 4. The CDR3 has 14 amino acids. From germline, CDR1 is MNHEY and CDR2 SMNVEV (reference sequence). In DNA form, the CDR3 reads TGTGCCAGCAGTTTTAGGGGGACAGACACTGAAGCTTTCTTT. Amino acids: CASSFRGTDTEAFF.

The chain employs TRBV5-8 and TRBJ1-5; no clear D. Per the germline V gene, CDR1 is SGHTS and CDR2 is YDEGEE. Trimming took 1 base from V and 7 from J, leaving 9 bases between them. This CDR3 spans 13 amino acids. The CDR3 protein is CASSLRWEQPQHF. CDR3 coding DNA: TGTGCCAGCAGCTTGAGATGGGAGCAGCCCCAGCATTTT.

This clone appeared once. The V call is TRBV5-3, the J call TRBJ2-5; TRBD1 might be the D (5 bases). TRBV5-3 is noted as an ORF with a role that remains uncertain. The CDR3 contains 18 residues. The V gene lost 0 bases and the J gene lost 5 bases, with 23 bases spanning the gap. CDR3 residues: CARSLGSPDEGAGETQYF. In DNA, the CDR3 is TGTGCCAGAAGCTTGGGGTCGCCGGATGAAGGGGCCGGGGAGACCCAGTACTTC.

The chain joins TRBV11-2 to TRBJ2-3; 12 nucleotides agree with TRBD2. CDR3 size: 16 residues. With 6 bases clipped from V and 1 base from J, the junction kept 5 bases outside the gene matches. Germline loops: CDR1 SGHAT, CDR2 FQNNGV. The CDR3 spells CASRLAGGPGTDTQYF. The CDR3 region has the DNA TGTGCCAGCAGGCTAGCGGGGGGGCCGGGCACAGATACGCAGTATTTT.

The chain combines TRBV19 with TRBJ2-7, with 7 bases fitting TRBD1. The CDR3 has 17 residues. CDR1 is LNHDA and CDR2 is SQIVND in the germline V gene (reference sequence). Trimming removed 5 bases from V and 3 bases from J; junction bases left unmatched: 16. CDR3 in DNA: TGTGCCAGTAGTCTCACGACAGGGTTAGAGGGGCTCTACGAGCAGTACTTC. This gives the protein CASSLTTGLEGLYEQYF.